This entry lists 27 T cell receptor beta chains sequenced from one sample in a study of T cells after yellow fever vaccination. From the 5' RACE reads, TCRdb called clonotypes with MiXCR, one entry per CDR3 protein. The sample lists hundreds of thousands of distinct CDR3 sequences; around 4% were seen once. Sequenced here: PBMCs, sampled on the day of the yellow fever booster vaccination. The origin of the receptors is a man younger than 30 who received the YFV17D yellow fever vaccine.

This clonotype showed up many times. CDR3 in DNA: TGTGCCAGCTCACCGGGACCGAGAAATTCACCCCTCCACTTT. This translates into CASSPGPRNSPLHF. The chain carries TRBV18 and TRBJ1-6, with D possibly matching TRBD1 (5 bases). V was cut by 3 bases and J by 7 bases, with 10 bases left in between. The length of the CDR3 is 14 residues. Germline assignment: CDR1 KGHSH and CDR2 LQKENI. Using reference TRBV18 and TRBJ1-6 for the parts outside the CDR3, the full variable domain is NAGVMQNPRHLVRRRGQEARLRCSPMKGHSHVYWYRQLPEEGLKFMVYLQKENIIDESGMPKERFSAEFPKEGPSILRIQQVVRGDSAAYFCASSPGPRNSPLHFGNGTRLTVT.

The rearrangement links TRBV11-3 to TRBJ2-7, with a tentative D call TRBD2 (5 bases). Germline CDR1 is SGHNT and CDR2 is YENEEA. Trimming took 3 bases from V and 3 from J, leaving 9 bases between them. The CDR3 covers 13 residues. CDR3 protein: CASSLGENYEQYF. The DNA for the CDR3 is TGTGCCAGCAGCTTGGGAGAAAACTACGAGCAGTACTTC.

This clonotype was seen repeatedly, ten times or more. J is TRBJ2-7 and V is TRBV6-2 or TRBV6-3; D may be TRBD2 (5 bases). Germline V gene data show CDR1 as MNHEY and CDR2 as SVGEGT. Deletions cut 0 bases from V and 4 bases from J, with 19 bases between. The CDR3 length is 17 residues. CDR3 coding DNA: TGTGCCAGCAGTTACTCCCCTTCATCGGAGGTGAGTTACGAGCAGTACGTC. This sequence encodes CASSYSPSSEVSYEQYV.

This clonotype came up many times. The rearrangement uses TRBV20-1 and TRBJ1-6; D perhaps matches TRBD1 (6 bases). The CDR3 has 13 amino acids. Trimming took off 3 bases at V and 10 bases at J, with 13 bases between the two ends. In germline, CDR1 is DFQATT, CDR2 SNEGSKA (reference sequence). The CDR3: CSASSQGISPLHF. The CDR3 nucleotides read TGCAGTGCTAGTTCGCAGGGGATCTCACCCCTCCACTTT.

The chain combines TRBV6-5 with TRBJ2-3, with TRBD2 matching 13 bases. Germline CDR1 MNHEY, CDR2 SVGAGI. After removal of 8 bases from V and 5 bases from J, the junction contained 10 bases not matched to a gene. There are 16 residues in the CDR3. The CDR3 DNA is TGTGCCAGCCTTAAGGGACTAGCGGGGAACAAAGATACGCAGTATTTT. It encodes CASLKGLAGNKDTQYF.

This clonotype was seen a few times. The J gene is TRBJ2-7, the V gene TRBV28; D is undetermined. The CDR3 contains 14 residues. CDR1 is MDHEN and CDR2 is SYDVKM in the germline V gene. Trimming took off 5 bases at V and 1 base at J, with 12 bases between the two ends. CDR3 in amino acids: CASSPQIPSYEQYV. CDR3 nucleotides: TGTGCCAGCAGTCCACAGATTCCGTCCTACGAGCAGTACGTC.

This clonotype occurred a few times. V gene TRBV12-3 or TRBV12-4 combines with J gene TRBJ1-4; 7 bases match TRBD1. V lost 5 bases, J lost 3 bases, and 9 bases stayed unmatched. The CDR3 runs to 16 residues. CDR3 region: CASSQQGTAPNEKLFF. CDR3 bases: TGTGCCAGCAGTCAACAGGGGACAGCACCTAATGAAAAACTGTTTTTT.

This clonotype occurred many times. The chain is built from TRBV7-2 and TRBJ2-6; possible D gene TRBD2, 7 bases. V lost 5 bases and J 2 bases, leaving 13 bases between the germline ends. The CDR3 loop spans 16 amino acids. Germline V lookup: CDR1 SGHTA, CDR2 FQGNSA. This CDR3 reads CASSPGAGAGANVLTF. The CDR3 nucleotides are TGTGCCAGCAGCCCAGGGGCGGGGGCTGGGGCCAACGTCCTGACTTTC.

This clonotype was detected many times. The chain recombines TRBV7-9 with TRBJ2-1; maybe TRBD2 (5 bases). Trimming stripped 5 bases from V and 7 bases from J, with 15 bases between. This CDR3 is 14 amino acids long. CDR1 SEHNR and CDR2 FQNEAQ come from the germline V gene (reference sequence). The CDR3 is CASSPSGGWNEQFF. CDR3 nucleotides: TGTGCCAGCAGCCCGTCGGGCGGGTGGAATGAGCAGTTCTTC.

In this sample, this clonotype turned up a few times. The chain carries TRBV4-3 and TRBJ1-2, with TRBD1 matching over 8 bases. Germline V gives CDR1 LGHNA, CDR2 YSLEER. Trimming took 1 base from V and 4 from J; bases not matched to a gene: 8. This CDR3 is 16 amino acids long. This CDR3 reads CASSQAETGAIYGYTF. For the CDR3, the DNA is TGCGCCAGCAGCCAAGCCGAGACAGGGGCTATCTATGGCTACACCTTC.

A few counts support this clonotype. The rearrangement joins TRBV6-5 to TRBJ2-1, with D possibly TRBD2 on 6 matching bases. This CDR3 is built from 16 residues. Germline CDR1 is MNHEY and CDR2 is SVGAGI. The V gene lost 10 bases and the J gene lost 3 bases, with 22 bases spanning the gap. CDR3 DNA sequence: TGTGCCACCTCAAGGAATCGGGACTCCTTCTACAATGAGCAGTTCTTC. This codes for CATSRNRDSFYNEQFF.

This clonotype was detected only a few times. The chain employs TRBV18 and TRBJ1-5; weak D call: TRBD1 (6 bases). Germline V lookup: CDR1 KGHSH, CDR2 LQKENI. V was clipped by 2 bases and J by 5 bases, with 10 bases between them. CDR3 size: 14 residues. The CDR3 region is CASSPGTRDQPQHF. The CDR3 DNA reads as TGTGCCAGCTCACCAGGGACACGGGATCAGCCCCAGCATTTT.

A few counts support this clonotype. The chain joins TRBV12-3 or TRBV12-4 to TRBJ2-7; 8 bases are shared with TRBD1. The CDR3 sequence is 17 residues long. The J segment lost 3 bases and the V segment lost 4 bases, leaving 14 bases of the junction unmatched. Here the CDR3 reads CASSSYQDRDTHYEQYF. CDR3 coding DNA: TGTGCCAGCAGTTCGTACCAGGACAGGGATACTCACTACGAGCAGTACTTC.

This clonotype was detected ten times or more. The chain couples TRBV6-2 or TRBV6-3 to TRBJ1-1, with TRBD1 matching over 7 bases. The CDR3 contains 17 residues. Germline V gives CDR1 MNHEY, CDR2 SVGEGT. V lost 5 bases, J lost 2 bases, and 14 bases stayed unmatched. CDR3 in amino acids: CASSIRPQGSINTEAFF. CDR3 nucleotides: TGTGCCAGCAGTATCCGACCACAGGGGTCTATTAACACTGAAGCTTTCTTT.

This clonotype was seen many times. CDR3 sequence reads: CATSRPGQGEETQYF. As DNA, the CDR3 is TGTGCCACCAGCAGGCCGGGACAGGGCGAAGAGACCCAGTACTTC. This rearrangement joins TRBV15 to TRBJ2-5; 9 nucleotides line up with TRBD1. The CDR3 length is 15 residues. From germline, CDR1 is LNHNV and CDR2 YYDKDF (reference sequence). Trimming took 3 bases from V and 3 from J; bases not matched to a gene: 5.

This clonotype was observed many times. The rearrangement uses TRBV7-2 and TRBJ2-3; D gene unclear. Germline CDR1 is SGHTA and CDR2 is FQGNSA. V dropped 5 bases and J dropped 2 bases, with 8 bases sitting between them. The CDR3 length is 13 residues. CDR3 nucleotide sequence: TGTGCCAGCAGCCCCTACACCACAGATACGCAGTATTTT. Translating gives CASSPYTTDTQYF.

In this sample, this clonotype turned up many times. This chain links TRBV29-1 with TRBJ2-2; 9 bases are a match to TRBD2. Per the germline V gene, CDR1 is SQVTM and CDR2 is ANQGSEA. Trimming cost V 6 bases and J 2 bases; bases outside gene matches: 4. The CDR3 has 14 amino acids. The CDR3 loop reads CSVGAGGNTGELFF. The CDR3 region has the DNA TGCAGCGTAGGAGCGGGGGGAAACACCGGGGAGCTGTTTTTT.

This clonotype was counted many times. This rearrangement joins TRBV11-2 to TRBJ2-6; 7 nucleotides line up with TRBD1. Per germline, CDR1 SGHAT and CDR2 FQNNGV. Trimming took 1 base from V and 0 from J; bases not matched to a gene: 12. The CDR3 length is 20 residues. The CDR3 reads CASSLVAFRDSFSGANVLTF. The DNA of the CDR3 is TGTGCCAGCAGCTTAGTCGCCTTTCGGGACAGCTTCTCTGGGGCCAACGTCCTGACTTTC.

This clonotype was seen more than once but under ten times. The V gene is TRBV4-3, the J gene TRBJ2-5; 9 nucleotides agree with TRBD2. The CDR3 spans 17 residues. Germline trimming cut 1 base from V and 4 bases from J; bases unmatched to any gene: 10. From germline, CDR1 is LGHNA and CDR2 YSLEER. The CDR3 nucleotides are TGCGCCAGCAGCCAAGGACTAGCGGCAACTACCAGAGAGACCCAGTACTTC. Amino acids: CASSQGLAATTRETQYF.

This clonotype came up a few times. The rearrangement uses TRBV13 and TRBJ2-5, with TRBD1 matching 11 bases. This CDR3 spans 15 amino acids. Trimming took 6 bases from V and 6 from J; bases not matched to a gene: 9. CDR1 is PRHDT, CDR2 FYEKMQ, per germline (reference sequence). The CDR3 loop is CASRKAGTGGKTQYF. The CDR3 region has the DNA TGTGCCAGCAGAAAAGCCGGGACAGGGGGAAAGACCCAGTACTTC.

This rearrangement joins TRBV3-1 to TRBJ2-1; D is possibly TRBD2 (6 bases). Germline lookup yields CDR1 LGHDT and CDR2 YNNKEL (reference sequence). V was clipped by 4 bases and J by 4 bases, with 14 bases between them. CDR3 length equals 15 residues. The CDR3 loop reads CASSPEGLHYNEQFF. Written as DNA, the CDR3 is TGTGCCAGCAGCCCGGAGGGACTTCATTACAATGAGCAGTTCTTC.

This chain connects TRBV28 to TRBJ1-1; no clear D. The CDR3 covers 14 residues. V lost 8 bases and J lost 5, with 18 bases in between. From germline, CDR1 is MDHEN and CDR2 SYDVKM. The CDR3 sequence is CASYAASRGTEAFF. The DNA of the CDR3 is TGTGCCAGCTACGCGGCCTCCCGAGGGACTGAAGCTTTCTTT.

V usage is TRBV5-5 and J usage is TRBJ2-7; the match to TRBD2 covers 12 bases. The CDR3 length is 14 residues. Germline loops: CDR1 SGHKS, CDR2 YYEKEE (reference sequence). V lost 3 bases, J lost 4 bases, and 2 bases stayed unmatched. The CDR3 reads CASSWTSGEYEQYV. CDR3 in DNA: TGTGCCAGCAGCTGGACTAGCGGGGAATACGAGCAGTACGTC.

The chain is built from TRBV7-2 and TRBJ2-3; maybe TRBD2 (6 bases). The CDR3 is made up of 14 amino acids. V dropped 2 bases and J dropped 4 bases, with 10 bases sitting between them. CDR1 and CDR2 from the germline V gene are SGHTA and FQGNSA. Here the CDR3 reads CASSLRGEADTQYF. The CDR3 nucleotides read TGTGCCAGCAGCTTACGAGGGGAGGCAGATACGCAGTATTTT. Drawing the rest from reference TRBV7-2 and TRBJ2-3, the complete variable domain is GAGVSQSPSNKVTEKGKDVELRCDPISGHTALYWYRQSLGQGLEFLIYFQGNSAPDKSGLPSDRFSAERTGGSVSTLTIQRTQQEDSAVYLCASSLRGEADTQYFGPGTRLTVL.

This clonotype was counted between two and nine times. The chain carries TRBV4-2 and TRBJ2-1, with 9 bases identical to TRBD2. J gave up 4 bases and V 0 bases, and 16 bases lay outside the gene matches. From germline, CDR1 is LGHNA and CDR2 YNFKEQ. This CDR3 region has 20 residues. For the CDR3, the DNA is TGTGCCAGCAGCCAAGATGCCCTCTCTGCCATAGCGGGGGCATACAATGAGCAGTTCTTC. Amino acids: CASSQDALSAIAGAYNEQFF.

This clonotype was seen many times. The V gene is TRBV7-2, the J gene TRBJ2-5; TRBD2 agrees at 10 bases. The CDR3 has 15 amino acids. With V trimmed by 4 bases and J by 7 bases, 9 bases remained unmatched. The germline CDR1 and CDR2 sequences are SGHTA and FQGNSA. The DNA for the CDR3 is TGTGCCAGCAGCTCCAATCAGCGGGGGGGCGGGACCCAGTACTTC. Translation gives CASSSNQRGGGTQYF. The variable domain in full, with the rest retrieved from reference TRBV7-2 and TRBJ2-5, is GAGVSQSPSNKVTEKGKDVELRCDPISGHTALYWYRQSLGQGLEFLIYFQGNSAPDKSGLPSDRFSAERTGGSVSTLTIQRTQQEDSAVYLCASSSNQRGGGTQYFGPGTRLLVL.

There are many counts of this clonotype. The CDR3 region has the DNA TGTGCCAGCAGTTTCGAGGCCCTGGCTGATACGCAGTATTTT. Its translation is CASSFEALADTQYF. The chain links TRBV27 to TRBJ2-3; D remains unclear. CDR1 is MNHEY, CDR2 SMNVEV, per germline (reference sequence). V lost 3 bases, J lost 6 bases, and 13 bases lay in between. The CDR3 contains 14 residues.